Below are 7 T cell receptor beta chains sequenced from a single sample in a study of cytomegalovirus exposure and HLA in healthy donors. PCR amplification relied on 60 Vbeta primers (plus 13 Jbeta primers). Here immunoSEQ multiplex PCR was the method, and the copy in TCRdb shows in-frame clones only, minus some. The sample has 95,000 to 100,000 clones; 77% are singletons. Sequences were obtained from PBMCs. The receptors shown here come from a female donor in good health and CMV-seronegative.

V and J are TRBV5-1 and TRBJ1-2, with D possibly matching TRBD1 (6 bases). CDR3 length: 15 amino acids. The germline CDR1 and CDR2 sequences are SGHRS and YFSETQ. With 3 bases removed from V and 4 bases from J, the gap between germline ends came to 16 bases. The CDR3 DNA reads TGCGCCAGCAGCTGGGGACAACTCAATAGCTATGGCTACACCTTC. Translation gives CASSWGQLNSYGYTF.

The genes are TRBV2 and TRBJ2-3, with 11 bases identical to TRBD1. The CDR3 length is 15 residues. With V trimmed by 6 bases and J by 3 bases, 5 bases remained unmatched. CDR1 and CDR2 from the germline V gene are SNHLY and FYNNEI. CDR3 region: CASRVGQGATDTQYF. The CDR3 coding sequence is TGTGCCAGCAGGGTAGGACAGGGGGCTACAGATACGCAGTATTTT. Full variable domain (outside the CDR3, taken from reference TRBV2 and TRBJ2-3): EPEVTQTPSHQVTQMGQEVILRCVPISNHLYFYWYRQILGQKVEFLVSFYNNEISEKSEIFDDQFSVERPDGSNFTLKIRSTKLEDSAMYFCASRVGQGATDTQYFGPGTRLTVL.

The rearrangement joins TRBV7-8 to TRBJ1-5; 9 nucleotides align to TRBD1. Germline V CDR1 and CDR2: SGHVS, FQNEAQ. V trimming: 1 base; J trimming: 7 bases; junction bases outside the gene matches: 11. This CDR3 has 17 residues. The DNA of the CDR3 is TGTGCCAGCAGCTTAGGAAGCGGGACAGGGTCCCTACAGCCCCAGCATTTT. Translated, it gives CASSLGSGTGSLQPQHF.

The rearrangement joins TRBV9 to TRBJ2-1; a weak D match, TRBD1 (6 bases). The germline V gene encodes CDR1 SGDLS and CDR2 YYNGEE. The CDR3 runs to 12 residues. V lost 4 bases, J lost 7 bases, and 9 bases lay in between. The CDR3 coding sequence is TGTGCCAGCAGCTCACAGGGAAATGAGCAGTTCTTC. It is translated as CASSSQGNEQFF.

This chain uses TRBV15 with TRBJ2-5; possibly TRBD2 for D (6 bases). V was clipped by 9 bases and J by 3 bases, with 17 bases between them. CDR3 length: 14 amino acids. Germline CDR1 is LNHNV and CDR2 is YYDKDF (reference sequence). CDR3: CATELGGSKETQYF. As DNA, the CDR3 is TGTGCCACAGAGCTTGGGGGGTCTAAAGAGACCCAGTACTTC.

V usage is TRBV6-6 and J usage is TRBJ1-3; the D gene is possibly TRBD1 (6 bases). The CDR3 loop spans 16 amino acids. Trimming stripped 2 bases from V and 4 bases from J, with 15 bases between. Germline values: CDR1 MNHNY, CDR2 SVGAGI (reference sequence). CDR3 in amino acids: CASSYPRQVWGNTIYF. The DNA of the CDR3 is TGTGCCAGCAGTTACCCCCGACAGGTTTGGGGAAACACCATATATTTT.

J is TRBJ1-2 and V is TRBV9; 7 positions match TRBD1. V trimming: 0 bases; J trimming: 3 bases; junction bases outside the gene matches: 8. CDR3 size: 16 residues. Germline CDR1 is SGDLS and CDR2 is YYNGEE. This CDR3 reads CASSVDVVGQDYGYTF. The CDR3 nucleotides are TGTGCCAGCAGCGTAGATGTTGTAGGACAGGACTATGGCTACACCTTC. Full variable domain (remainder filled in from reference TRBV9 and TRBJ1-2): DSGVTQTPKHLITATGQRVTLRCSPRSGDLSVYWYQQSLDQGLQFLIQYYNGEERAKGNILERFSAQQFPDLHSELNLSSLELGDSALYFCASSVDVVGQDYGYTFGSGTRLTVV.